This section outlines one TCR beta chain sequence together with its context. The repertoire was sequenced with immunoSEQ multiplex PCR; TCRdb's copy has only in-frame clones and lacks some. The profile shows about 660,000 clones, around 87% of them singletons. This sample was included in a study of shared T cell receptors in the human thymus. The trim removed 0 bases at V and 4 bases at J, leaving 3 bases unmatched. Germline CDR1 is GTSNPN and CDR2 is SVGIG (reference sequence). The CDR3 covers 14 residues. The sample was also linked to a second study, of human thymus T cells. That source reports: Thymus tissue was removed during corrective cardiac surgery. Thymic and blood repertoires seemed to favor certain V and J genes. Related work showed strongly overlapping thymic repertoires across unrelated individuals.

Input material: thymocytes. The receptor was isolated from a boy in the first two years of life with a congenital heart defect. This chain uses TRBV30 with TRBJ1-5; 7 bases fit TRBD1. CDR3 nucleotide sequence: TGTGCCTGGAGTGTGAGGGGGCCTAATCAGCCCCAGCATTTT. This encodes CAWSVRGPNQPQHF.